Described below is a single T cell receptor (beta chain) sequence and its context. The antigen is undetermined. The sample belongs to a study of post-analysis software for immune sequencing data. Whole-study context: The courses of disease that were included comprised relapsing-remitting, secondary progressive and progressive-relapsing multiple sclerosis.

TCR beta libraries were prepared from cDNA with unique molecular identifiers. Starting from roughly 1 to 10 million T cells, the study yielded 460,000 or so cDNA molecules. Each CDR3 protein gets one entry after TCRdb re-called the PCR reads with MiXCR. The sample carries around 700,000 distinct CDR3 sequences, 55% to 60% recorded once. Germline loops: CDR1 MNHNS, CDR2 SASEGT. The CDR3 is made up of 13 amino acids. Study-wide results and caveats: There were five TRBV segments more frequent in patients than controls, and TRBV5-6, TRBV5-1 and TRBV20-1 were among them. Those samples that were prepared in the same batch co-clustered strongly by F measure.

The gene calls are TRBV6-1 and TRBJ2-7; 7 bases fit TRBD2. The assigned J gene may be wrong: the sequence end matches TRBJ2-4 better. The receptor was isolated from a girl aged 2 to 10 with multiple sclerosis. The source material was blood. The DNA of the CDR3 is TGTGCCAGTGGCGGGGAGGGTCGAGACATTCAGTACTTC. This encodes CASGGEGRDIQYF.